The 18 T cell receptor beta chains reported below all come from one sample, sequenced in a study of regulatory T cells in long-lasting Graves disease. Time point: newly diagnosed GD, antithyroid drugs for less than 3 months. TCR sequences were obtained from RNA taken from PBMCs. The TCR beta library used iRepertoire HTBI primers with Arm-PCR amplification of CDR3. TCRdb analysed the multiplex PCR reads with MiXCR anew, one entry per CDR3 protein. Of some 340,000 distinct CDR3 sequences in the sample, roughly 10% were seen once. These data also featured in a second study, about T cells in Graves' hyperthyroidism and ophthalmopathy.

The source material was peripheral blood mononuclear cells (PBMCs), sampled at new diagnosis, from a patient treated with antithyroid drugs. The receptors shown here come from a woman aged 18-30 years with Graves disease.

This clonotype was seen more than once but under ten times. The V gene is TRBV15, the J gene TRBJ2-1; 7 bases fit TRBD2. The germline CDR1 and CDR2 sequences are LNHNV and YYDKDF (reference sequence). Trimming removed 3 bases from V and 0 bases from J; junction bases left unmatched: 8. CDR3 size: 17 residues. The DNA for the CDR3 is TGTGCCACCAGCAGGACCGGGGGGAGGGGCTCCTACAATGAGCAGTTCTTC. Amino acids: CATSRTGGRGSYNEQFF.

Many counts were recorded for this clonotype. The chain recombines TRBV30 with TRBJ2-5; 11 bases fit TRBD2. This CDR3 contains 16 residues. The trim removed 5 bases at V and 2 bases at J, leaving 10 bases unmatched. Germline assignment: CDR1 GTSNPN and CDR2 SVGIG (reference sequence). The CDR3 sequence: CAWQKLAGGRQETQYF. The CDR3 region has the DNA TGTGCCTGGCAAAAATTAGCGGGAGGGCGGCAAGAGACCCAGTACTTC.

This clonotype came up many times. The chain couples TRBV12-3 or TRBV12-4 to TRBJ2-3; TRBD1 is a possible D gene (5 bases). V lost 5 bases and J lost 2, with 14 bases in between. The CDR3 contains 15 residues. CDR3 nucleotides: TGTGCCAGCAGTCCACGAAGGGGAATCACAGATACGCAGTATTTT. Translated, it gives CASSPRRGITDTQYF.

This clonotype was recorded a few times. In nucleotides, the CDR3 is TGTGCCAGCAGCCATGGACAGGTCAATCAGCCCCAGCATTTT. This encodes CASSHGQVNQPQHF. The chain is built from TRBV7-2 and TRBJ1-5; 7 nucleotides align to TRBD1. The V segment lost 5 bases and the J segment 3 bases; nucleotides outside the gene matches: 4. Germline V lookup: CDR1 SGHTA, CDR2 FQGNSA. The CDR3 spans 14 residues.

This clonotype was counted between two and nine times. The genes are TRBV4-2 and TRBJ2-7; D call uncertain. V shed 0 bases and J shed 3 bases, with 9 bases lying between them. The CDR3 is made up of 14 amino acids. The germline V gene encodes CDR1 LGHNA and CDR2 YNFKEQ. Here the CDR3 DNA reads TGTGCCAGCAGCCAAGATTCTCCCTACTACGAGCAGTACTTC. Protein: CASSQDSPYYEQYF.

This clonotype was observed at least ten times. V usage is TRBV7-8 and J usage is TRBJ1-2; D possibly corresponds to TRBD1 (5 bases). The CDR3 covers 14 residues. Trimming took 6 bases from V and 4 from J, leaving 15 bases between them. Per the germline V gene, CDR1 is SGHVS and CDR2 is FQNEAQ. The CDR3 nucleotides read TGTGCCAGCAGTTCCTACAGGAACCTCTATGGCTACACCTTC. Translated: CASSSYRNLYGYTF.

The chain is built from TRBV4-1 and TRBJ2-2, with D tentatively TRBD1 or TRBD2 (6 bases each). Germline assignment: CDR1 MGHRA and CDR2 YSYEKL. V was pared by 1 base and J by 3 bases, with 21 bases between. This CDR3 is 19 amino acids long. The DNA of the CDR3 is TGCGCCAGCAGCCAAGGGCCTCGGGGGCGGCCCCGGGACACCGGGGAGCTGTTTTTT. Protein product: CASSQGPRGRPRDTGELFF.

This clonotype was seen at least ten times. The chain has TRBV29-1 and TRBJ1-1; 7 nucleotides line up with TRBD1. Per germline, CDR1 SQVTM and CDR2 ANQGSEA. The CDR3 spans 13 residues. V shed 7 bases, J shed 4 bases, and the junction held 9 bases outside the gene matches. The CDR3 loop is CSETGQASTEAFF. The CDR3 bases are TGCAGCGAGACCGGACAGGCGAGCACTGAAGCTTTCTTT. The full variable domain, rest sourced from reference TRBV29-1 and TRBJ1-1, is SAVISQKPSRDICQRGTSLTIQCQVDSQVTMMFWYRQQPGQSLTLIATANQGSEATYESGFVIDKFPISRPNLTFSTLTVSNMSPEDSSIYLCSETGQASTEAFFGQGTRLTVV.

This clonotype was detected many times. V and J are TRBV29-1 and TRBJ2-2; weak D call: TRBD1 (5 bases). The germline gives CDR1 SQVTM, CDR2 ANQGSEA. The CDR3 contains 13 residues. Trimming took 3 bases from V and 1 from J, leaving 6 bases between them. As DNA, the CDR3 is TGCAGCGTTGATCAGGGGAACACCGGGGAGCTGTTTTTT. Translating it yields CSVDQGNTGELFF.

This clonotype was counted many times. V and J are TRBV7-2 and TRBJ2-1; 7 bases match TRBD2. The CDR3 contains 15 residues. After removal of 5 bases from V and 5 bases from J, the junction contained 9 bases not matched to a gene. The V gene's germline CDR1 is SGHTA and CDR2 FQGNSA. CDR3: CASSPGGSDHNEQFF. The CDR3 bases are TGTGCCAGCAGCCCGGGAGGTAGCGACCACAATGAGCAGTTCTTC.

In its sample, this clonotype was seen a few times. The chain links TRBV18 to TRBJ2-6; no reliable D call. The germline gives CDR1 KGHSH, CDR2 LQKENI. V lost 3 bases, J lost 7 bases, and 7 bases lay in between. The CDR3 runs 13 residues. The CDR3 DNA follows: TGTGCCAGCTCACCCCCATTTGCCAACGTCCTGACTTTC. Translated: CASSPPFANVLTF.

This clonotype was seen at least ten times. V is TRBV6-1 and J is TRBJ1-4; D call uncertain. The CDR3 length is 18 residues. V was shortened by 4 bases and J by 0 bases, with 18 bases between the two germline ends. Germline loops: CDR1 MNHNS, CDR2 SASEGT. The chain's CDR3 is CASSVFVLRPTTNEKLFF. CDR3 nucleotide sequence: TGTGCCAGCAGTGTTTTTGTCCTGAGACCGACAACTAATGAAAAACTGTTTTTT.

This chain uses TRBV2 with TRBJ2-7, with 7 positions matching TRBD1. The germline gives CDR1 SNHLY, CDR2 FYNNEI. The length of the CDR3 is 15 residues. Unmatched junction bases numbered 9, after V lost 1 base and J lost 6 bases. CDR3 loop: CASSEGTGNTIEQYV. The CDR3 DNA reads TGTGCCAGCAGTGAAGGGACAGGCAATACCATCGAGCAGTACGTC.

This clonotype was found many times. This chain joins TRBV7-2 and TRBJ2-2; no definite D call. V lost 1 base and J lost 6, with 15 bases in between. Germline CDR1 reads SGHTA; CDR2 reads FQGNSA. The CDR3 covers 16 residues. CDR3 sequence: CASSLVSRVAPGELFF. The CDR3 nucleotides read TGTGCCAGCAGCTTAGTTTCTAGAGTCGCCCCCGGGGAGCTGTTTTTT. Looking up the rest from reference TRBV7-2 and TRBJ2-2 gives the full variable domain: GAGVSQSPSNKVTEKGKDVELRCDPISGHTALYWYRQSLGQGLEFLIYFQGNSAPDKSGLPSDRFSAERTGGSVSTLTIQRTQQEDSAVYLCASSLVSRVAPGELFFGEGSRLTVL.

This chain uses TRBV4-3 with TRBJ1-6, with D possibly being TRBD1 (5 bases). This CDR3 is 16 amino acids long. V lost 1 base and J 7 bases, leaving 14 bases between the germline ends. The V gene's germline CDR1 is LGHNA and CDR2 YSLEER. CDR3 nucleotide sequence: TGCGCCAGCAGCCAAGGGCTATCGGGACCCAATTCACCCCTCCACTTT. This translates into CASSQGLSGPNSPLHF.

This clonotype has a count of ten or more. V gene TRBV7-2 combines with J gene TRBJ2-2, with 10 bases fitting TRBD2. V was clipped by 4 bases and J by 2 bases; unmatched bases: 10. The germline CDR1 and CDR2 sequences are SGHTA and FQGNSA. The CDR3 has 18 residues. The CDR3 DNA sequence: TGTGCCAGCAGCTCCCGGACTAGCGGAGGGGGAAACACCGGGGAGCTGTTTTTT. Translated: CASSSRTSGGGNTGELFF.

This clonotype was observed a handful of times. The chain joins TRBV3-2 to TRBJ2-7; the D call of TRBD2 is as the table states it, not checked on the DNA. TRBV3-2 is designated a pseudogene. This CDR3 is built from 16 residues. CDR3 in amino acids: CASSPALGGRAYEQYF. CDR3 nucleotides: TGTGCCAGCAGCCCTGCCCTGGGCGGGAGGGCCTACGAGCAGTACTTC.

Many counts were recorded for this clonotype. V and J are TRBV7-9 and TRBJ1-6, with D tentatively TRBD1 (6 bases). This CDR3 has 14 residues. V was cut by 8 bases and J by 5 bases, with 13 bases left in between. The V gene's germline CDR1 is SEHNR and CDR2 FQNEAQ (reference sequence). The CDR3 DNA reads as TGTGCCAGCGCAGGGGAAGCCCATAATTCACCCCTCCACTTT. Its translation: CASAGEAHNSPLHF.